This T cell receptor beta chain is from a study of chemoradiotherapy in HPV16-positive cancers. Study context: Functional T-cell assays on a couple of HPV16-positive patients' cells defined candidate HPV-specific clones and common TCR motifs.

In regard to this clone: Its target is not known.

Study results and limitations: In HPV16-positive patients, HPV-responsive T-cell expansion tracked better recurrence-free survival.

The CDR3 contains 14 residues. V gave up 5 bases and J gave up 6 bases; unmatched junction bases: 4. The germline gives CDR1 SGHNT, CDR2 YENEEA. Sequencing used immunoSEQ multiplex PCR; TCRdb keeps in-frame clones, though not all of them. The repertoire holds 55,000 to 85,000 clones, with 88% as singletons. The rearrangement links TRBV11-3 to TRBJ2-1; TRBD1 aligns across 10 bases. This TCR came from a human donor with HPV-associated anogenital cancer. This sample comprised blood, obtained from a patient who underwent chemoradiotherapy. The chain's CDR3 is CASSQGQGVNEQFF. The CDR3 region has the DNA TGTGCCAGCAGCCAAGGACAGGGGGTCAATGAGCAGTTCTTC.